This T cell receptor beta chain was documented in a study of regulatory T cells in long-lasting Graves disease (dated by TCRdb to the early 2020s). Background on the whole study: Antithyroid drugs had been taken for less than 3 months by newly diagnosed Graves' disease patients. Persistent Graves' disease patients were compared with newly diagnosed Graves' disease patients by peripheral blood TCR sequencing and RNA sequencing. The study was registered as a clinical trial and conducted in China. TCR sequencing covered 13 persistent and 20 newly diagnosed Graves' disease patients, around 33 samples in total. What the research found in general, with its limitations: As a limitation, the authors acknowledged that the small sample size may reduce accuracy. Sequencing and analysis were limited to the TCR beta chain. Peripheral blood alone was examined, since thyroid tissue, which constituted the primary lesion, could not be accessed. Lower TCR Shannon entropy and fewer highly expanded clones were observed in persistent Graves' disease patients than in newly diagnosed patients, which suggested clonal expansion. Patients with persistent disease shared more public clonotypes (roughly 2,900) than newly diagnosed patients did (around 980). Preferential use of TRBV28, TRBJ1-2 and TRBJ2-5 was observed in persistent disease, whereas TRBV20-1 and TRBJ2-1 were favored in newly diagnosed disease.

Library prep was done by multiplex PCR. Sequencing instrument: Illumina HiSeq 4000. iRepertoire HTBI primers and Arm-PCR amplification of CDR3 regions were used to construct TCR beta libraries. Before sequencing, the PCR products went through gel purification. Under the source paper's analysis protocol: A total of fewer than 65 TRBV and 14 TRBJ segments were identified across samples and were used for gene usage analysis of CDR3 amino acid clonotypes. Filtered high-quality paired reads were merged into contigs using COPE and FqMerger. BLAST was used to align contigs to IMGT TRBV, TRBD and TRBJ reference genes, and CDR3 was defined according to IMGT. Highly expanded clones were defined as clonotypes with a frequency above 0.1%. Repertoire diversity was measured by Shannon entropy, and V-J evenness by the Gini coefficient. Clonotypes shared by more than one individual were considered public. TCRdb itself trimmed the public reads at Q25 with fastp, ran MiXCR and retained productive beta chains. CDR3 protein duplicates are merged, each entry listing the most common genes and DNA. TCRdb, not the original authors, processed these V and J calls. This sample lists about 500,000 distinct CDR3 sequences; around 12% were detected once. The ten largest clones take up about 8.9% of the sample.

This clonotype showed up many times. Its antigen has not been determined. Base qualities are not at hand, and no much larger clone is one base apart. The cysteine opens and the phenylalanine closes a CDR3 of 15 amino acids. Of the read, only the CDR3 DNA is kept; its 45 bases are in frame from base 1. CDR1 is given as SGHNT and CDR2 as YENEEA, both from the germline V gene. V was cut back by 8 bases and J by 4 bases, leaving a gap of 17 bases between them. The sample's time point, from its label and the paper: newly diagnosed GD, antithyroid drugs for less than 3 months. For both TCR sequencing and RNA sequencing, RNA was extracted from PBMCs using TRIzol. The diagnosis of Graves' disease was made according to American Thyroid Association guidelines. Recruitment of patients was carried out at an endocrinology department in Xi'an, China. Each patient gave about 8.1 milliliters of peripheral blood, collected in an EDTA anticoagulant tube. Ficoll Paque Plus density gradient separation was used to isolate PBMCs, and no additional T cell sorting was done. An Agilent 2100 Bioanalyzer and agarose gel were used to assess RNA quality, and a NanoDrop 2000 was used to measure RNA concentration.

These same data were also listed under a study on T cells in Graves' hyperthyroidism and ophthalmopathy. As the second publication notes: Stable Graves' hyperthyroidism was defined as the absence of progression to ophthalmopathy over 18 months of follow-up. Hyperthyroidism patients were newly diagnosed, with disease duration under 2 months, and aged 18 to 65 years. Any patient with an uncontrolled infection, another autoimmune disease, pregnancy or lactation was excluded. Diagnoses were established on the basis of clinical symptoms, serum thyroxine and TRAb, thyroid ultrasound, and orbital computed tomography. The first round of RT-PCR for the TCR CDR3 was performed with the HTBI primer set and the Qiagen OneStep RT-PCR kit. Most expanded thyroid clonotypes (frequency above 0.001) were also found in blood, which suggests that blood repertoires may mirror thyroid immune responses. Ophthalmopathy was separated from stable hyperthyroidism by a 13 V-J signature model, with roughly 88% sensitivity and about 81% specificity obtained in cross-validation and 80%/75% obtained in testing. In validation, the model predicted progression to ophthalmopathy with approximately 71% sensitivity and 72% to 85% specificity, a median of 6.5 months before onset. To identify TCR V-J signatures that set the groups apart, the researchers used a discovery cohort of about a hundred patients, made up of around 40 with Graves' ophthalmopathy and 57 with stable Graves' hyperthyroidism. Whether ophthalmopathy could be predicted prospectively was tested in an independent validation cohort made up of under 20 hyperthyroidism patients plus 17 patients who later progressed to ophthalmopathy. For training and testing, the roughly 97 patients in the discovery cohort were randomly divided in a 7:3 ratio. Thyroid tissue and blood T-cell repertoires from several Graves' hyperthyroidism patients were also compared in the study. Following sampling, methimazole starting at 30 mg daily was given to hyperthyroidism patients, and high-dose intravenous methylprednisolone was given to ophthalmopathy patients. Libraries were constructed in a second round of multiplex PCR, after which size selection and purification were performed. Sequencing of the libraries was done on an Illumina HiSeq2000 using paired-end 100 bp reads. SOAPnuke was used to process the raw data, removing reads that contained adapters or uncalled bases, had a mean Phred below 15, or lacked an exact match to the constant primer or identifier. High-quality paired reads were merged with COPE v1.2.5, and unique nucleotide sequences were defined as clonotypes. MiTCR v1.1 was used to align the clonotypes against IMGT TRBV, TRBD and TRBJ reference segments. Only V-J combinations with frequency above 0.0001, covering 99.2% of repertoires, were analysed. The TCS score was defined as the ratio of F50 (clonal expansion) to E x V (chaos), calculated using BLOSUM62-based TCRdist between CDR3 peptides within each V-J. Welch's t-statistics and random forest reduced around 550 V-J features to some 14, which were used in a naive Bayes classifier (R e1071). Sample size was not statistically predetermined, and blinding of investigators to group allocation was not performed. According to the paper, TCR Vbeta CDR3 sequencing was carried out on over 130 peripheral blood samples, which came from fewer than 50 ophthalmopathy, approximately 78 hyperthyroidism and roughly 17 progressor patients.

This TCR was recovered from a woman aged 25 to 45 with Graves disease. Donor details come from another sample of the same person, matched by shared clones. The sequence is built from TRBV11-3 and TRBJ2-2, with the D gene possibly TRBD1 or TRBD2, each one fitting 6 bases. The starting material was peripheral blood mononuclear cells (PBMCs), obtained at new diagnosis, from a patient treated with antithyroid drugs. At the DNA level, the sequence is TGTGCCAGCCGACACCGGGGGCGCGGCACCGGGGAGCTGTTTTTT. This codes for CASRHRGRGTGELFF. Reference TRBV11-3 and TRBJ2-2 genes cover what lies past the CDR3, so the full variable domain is EAGVVQSPRYKIIEKKQPVAFWCNPISGHNTLYWYLQNLGQGPELLIRYENEEAVDDSQLPKDRFSAERLKGVDSTLKIQPAELGDSAVYLCASRHRGRGTGELFFGEGSRLTVL.